Shown below are 6 T cell receptor beta chains from a single sample sequenced in a study of T cell responses to AZD1222 COVID-19 vaccine (dated by TCRdb to about 2021). Library preparation used the immunoSEQ multiplex PCR assay. TCRdb obtained this table from immuneACCESS and retained in-frame rearrangements with V and J assigned. These tables miss some clones; where compared with another copy, unresolved V genes account for less than half of the shortfall, and the remainder is unexplained. For this sample the table gives some 140,000 clones, of which 93% were detected only once. The top ten hold around 5.4% of the sample. The sample's time point label, in plain terms: baseline before first vaccination. The material was peripheral blood, obtained on day 0 of AZD1222 vaccination. The receptors were sampled from an adult in good health.

This chain joins TRBV7-2 and TRBJ1-1, with 8 bases aligning to TRBD1. The CDR3 covers 13 residues. The J segment lost 4 bases and the V segment lost 6 bases, leaving 4 bases of the junction unmatched. CDR1 and CDR2 from the germline V gene are SGHTA and FQGNSA. The DNA for the CDR3 is TGTGCCAGCAGACCACAGGGGGTCACTGAAGCTTTCTTT. Its translation: CASRPQGVTEAFF.

The rearrangement uses TRBV15 and TRBJ2-1; D may be TRBD2 (5 bases). CDR1 LNHNV and CDR2 YYDKDF come from the germline V gene (reference sequence). V was cut by 6 bases and J by 11 bases, with 14 bases left in between. The CDR3 length is 12 residues. Here the CDR3 DNA reads TGTGCCACCAGTTTCCTCGGGGAGCAGCAGTTCTTC. Protein: CATSFLGEQQFF.

The rearrangement links TRBV27 to TRBJ2-3, with 9 positions matching TRBD2. The length of the CDR3 is 14 residues. V lost 8 bases to trimming and J lost 2 bases; unmatched junction nucleotides: 5. Germline V lookup: CDR1 MNHEY, CDR2 SMNVEV (reference sequence). The CDR3 bases are TGTGCCAGCCACGGCGGGAGGGCCACAGATACGCAGTATTTT. Protein: CASHGGRATDTQYF.

The chain recombines TRBV11-2 with TRBJ2-1, with 9 bases that match TRBD2. This CDR3 has 16 residues. Trimming cost V 5 bases and J 9 bases; bases outside gene matches: 14. Germline V gene lookup returns CDR1 SGHAT and CDR2 FQNNGV. The DNA of the CDR3 is TGTGCCAGCAGCCCAGGACTAGCGAGGGGGTCAGGTGAGCAGTTCTTC. It specifies CASSPGLARGSGEQFF.

This clone was picked up a small number of times. The chain employs TRBV4-1 and TRBJ1-2, with D uncertain. Trimming stripped 4 bases from V and 5 bases from J, with 14 bases between. CDR1 is MGHRA and CDR2 is YSYEKL in the germline V gene. CDR3 length equals 14 residues. The DNA for the CDR3 is TGCGCCAGCAGCCCCCGGCCTGTTGGGTATGGCTACACCTTC. As protein: CASSPRPVGYGYTF.

J is TRBJ2-1 and V is TRBV5-4, with D perhaps matching TRBD1 or TRBD2 (6 bases each). V shed 4 bases and J shed 0 bases, with 17 bases lying between them. The CDR3 loop spans 17 amino acids. The germline CDR1 and CDR2 sequences are SGHNT and YYREEE (reference sequence). CDR3 DNA: TGTGCCAGCAGCGGTCGGGTAGGGGGGATCTCCTACAATGAGCAGTTCTTC. It encodes CASSGRVGGISYNEQFF.